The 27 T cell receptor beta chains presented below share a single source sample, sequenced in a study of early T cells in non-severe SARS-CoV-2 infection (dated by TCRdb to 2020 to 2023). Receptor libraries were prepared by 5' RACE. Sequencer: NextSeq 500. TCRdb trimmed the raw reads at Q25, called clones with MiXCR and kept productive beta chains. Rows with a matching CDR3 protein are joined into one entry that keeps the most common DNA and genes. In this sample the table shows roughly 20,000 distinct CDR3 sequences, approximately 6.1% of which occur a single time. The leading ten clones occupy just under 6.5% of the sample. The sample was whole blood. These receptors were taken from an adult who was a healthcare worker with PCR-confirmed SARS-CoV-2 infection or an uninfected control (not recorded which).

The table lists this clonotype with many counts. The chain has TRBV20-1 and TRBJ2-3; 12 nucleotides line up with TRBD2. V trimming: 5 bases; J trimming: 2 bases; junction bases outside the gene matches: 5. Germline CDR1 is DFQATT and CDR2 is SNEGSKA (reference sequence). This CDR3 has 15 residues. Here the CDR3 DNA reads TGCAGTGCTGATGGACTAGCGGGGTTCACAGATACGCAGTATTTT. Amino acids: CSADGLAGFTDTQYF.

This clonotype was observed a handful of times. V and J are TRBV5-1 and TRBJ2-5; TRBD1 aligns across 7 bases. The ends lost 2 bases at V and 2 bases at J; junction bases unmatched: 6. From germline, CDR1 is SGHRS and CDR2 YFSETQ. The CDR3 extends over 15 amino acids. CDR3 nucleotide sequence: TGCGCCAGCAGCTTTCTACCAGGGGGACAAGAGACCCAGTACTTC. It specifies CASSFLPGGQETQYF.

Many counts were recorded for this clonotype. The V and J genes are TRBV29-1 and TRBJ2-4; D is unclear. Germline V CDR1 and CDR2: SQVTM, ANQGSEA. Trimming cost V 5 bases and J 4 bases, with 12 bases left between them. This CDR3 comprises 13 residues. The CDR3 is CSVQTQGKNIQYF. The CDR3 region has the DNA TGCAGCGTTCAGACCCAAGGGAAAAACATTCAGTACTTC.

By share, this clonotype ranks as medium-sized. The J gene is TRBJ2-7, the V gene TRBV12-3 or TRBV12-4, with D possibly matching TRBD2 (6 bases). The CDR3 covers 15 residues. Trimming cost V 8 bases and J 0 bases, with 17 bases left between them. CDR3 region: CASGVGDFSSYEQYF. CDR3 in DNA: TGTGCCAGCGGAGTAGGGGACTTTAGCTCCTACGAGCAGTACTTC.

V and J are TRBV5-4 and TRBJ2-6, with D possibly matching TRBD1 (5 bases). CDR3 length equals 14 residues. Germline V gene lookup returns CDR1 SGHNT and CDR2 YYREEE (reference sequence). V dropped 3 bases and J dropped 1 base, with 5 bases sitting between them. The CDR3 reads CASSSGSGANVLTF. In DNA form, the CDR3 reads TGTGCCAGCAGCTCAGGGTCTGGGGCCAACGTCCTGACTTTC.

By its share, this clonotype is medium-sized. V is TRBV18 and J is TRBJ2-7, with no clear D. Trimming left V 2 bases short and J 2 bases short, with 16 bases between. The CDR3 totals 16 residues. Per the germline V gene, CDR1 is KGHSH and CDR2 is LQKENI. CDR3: CASSPMDFAGTYEQYF. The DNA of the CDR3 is TGTGCCAGCTCACCAATGGATTTCGCTGGAACCTACGAGCAGTACTTC.

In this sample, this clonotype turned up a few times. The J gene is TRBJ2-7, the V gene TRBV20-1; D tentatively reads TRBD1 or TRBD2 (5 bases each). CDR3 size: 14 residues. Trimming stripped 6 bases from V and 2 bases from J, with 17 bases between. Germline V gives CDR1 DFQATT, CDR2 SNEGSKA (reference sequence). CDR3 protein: CSARRDRAPYEQYF. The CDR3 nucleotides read TGCAGTGCCCGCCGGGACCGGGCCCCCTACGAGCAGTACTTC.

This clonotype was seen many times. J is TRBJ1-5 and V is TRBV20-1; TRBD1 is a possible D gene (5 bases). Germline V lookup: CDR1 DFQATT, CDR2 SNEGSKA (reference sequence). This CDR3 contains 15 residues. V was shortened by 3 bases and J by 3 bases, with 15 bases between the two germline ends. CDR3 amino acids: CSARRVRQFNQPQHF. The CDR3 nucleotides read TGCAGTGCTAGGAGGGTGAGACAGTTCAATCAGCCCCAGCATTTT.

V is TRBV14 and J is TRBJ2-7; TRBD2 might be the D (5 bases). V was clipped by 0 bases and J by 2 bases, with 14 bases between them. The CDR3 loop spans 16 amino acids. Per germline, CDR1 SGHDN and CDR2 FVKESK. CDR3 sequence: CASSQEVRGLTYEQYF. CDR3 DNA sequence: TGTGCCAGCAGCCAAGAGGTTAGAGGGTTGACCTACGAGCAGTACTTC.

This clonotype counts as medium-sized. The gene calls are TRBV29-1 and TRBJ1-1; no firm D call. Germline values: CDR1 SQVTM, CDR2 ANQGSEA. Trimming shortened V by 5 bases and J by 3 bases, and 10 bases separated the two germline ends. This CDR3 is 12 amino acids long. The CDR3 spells CSVTPGDTEAFF. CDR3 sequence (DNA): TGCAGCGTTACCCCAGGAGACACTGAAGCTTTCTTT. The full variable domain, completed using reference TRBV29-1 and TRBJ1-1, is SAVISQKPSRDICQRGTSLTIQCQVDSQVTMMFWYRQQPGQSLTLIATANQGSEATYESGFVIDKFPISRPNLTFSTLTVSNMSPEDSSIYLCSVTPGDTEAFFGQGTRLTVV.

CDR3: CAGGETYNEQFF. Here the CDR3 DNA reads TGTGCCGGCGGCGAGACCTACAATGAGCAGTTCTTC. J is TRBJ2-1 and V is TRBV12-2. TRBV12-2 is given as a pseudogene. The CDR3 contains 12 residues.

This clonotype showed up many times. CDR3 sequence: CASSYSGPEQYF. The CDR3 nucleotides read TGTGCCAGCAGTTACTCCGGACCCGAGCAGTACTTC. The chain couples TRBV6-6 to TRBJ2-7; D unresolved. With 0 bases removed from V and 6 bases from J, the gap between germline ends came to 6 bases. The CDR3 runs to 12 residues. Germline V gene data show CDR1 as MNHNY and CDR2 as SVGAGI (reference sequence).

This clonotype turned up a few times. The CDR3 region is CSARGGGNQETQYF. The CDR3 DNA follows: TGCAGTGCTAGAGGTGGGGGAAATCAAGAGACCCAGTACTTC. The gene calls are TRBV20-1 and TRBJ2-5; D may correspond to TRBD1 or TRBD2 (5 bases each). Trimming shortened V by 1 base and J by 2 bases, and 11 bases separated the two germline ends. The CDR3 length is 14 residues. Germline lookup yields CDR1 DFQATT and CDR2 SNEGSKA (reference sequence).

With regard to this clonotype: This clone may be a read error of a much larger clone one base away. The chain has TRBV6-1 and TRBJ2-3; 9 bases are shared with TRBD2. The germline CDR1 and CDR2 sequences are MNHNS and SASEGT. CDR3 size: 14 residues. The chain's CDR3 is CANSLAGSTDTQYF. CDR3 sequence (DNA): TGTGCCAACAGTCTAGCGGGAAGCACAGATACGCAGTATTTT.

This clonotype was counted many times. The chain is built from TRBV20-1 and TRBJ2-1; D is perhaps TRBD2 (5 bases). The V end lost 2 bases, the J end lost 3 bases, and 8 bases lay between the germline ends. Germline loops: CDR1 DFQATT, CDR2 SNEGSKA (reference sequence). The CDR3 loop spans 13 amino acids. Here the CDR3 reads CSARIGLYNEQFF. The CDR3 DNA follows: TGCAGTGCTAGAATAGGACTCTACAATGAGCAGTTCTTC.

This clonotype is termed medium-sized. The CDR3, as DNA: TGTGCCAGCAGCCAGGACGACAGGGAAGCCTATGGCTACACCTTC. Its protein product is CASSQDDREAYGYTF. V usage is TRBV3-1 and J usage is TRBJ1-2; 7 bases match TRBD1. Trimming took 3 bases from V and 4 from J; bases not matched to a gene: 8. Germline lookup yields CDR1 LGHDT and CDR2 YNNKEL (reference sequence). The length of the CDR3 is 15 residues. The full variable domain, in which reference TRBV3-1 and TRBJ1-2 provide the parts outside the CDR3, is DTAVSQTPKYLVTQMGNDKSIKCEQNLGHDTMYWYKQDSKKFLKIMFSYNNKELIINETVPNRFSPKSPDKAHLNLHINSLELGDSAVYFCASSQDDREAYGYTFGSGTRLTVV.

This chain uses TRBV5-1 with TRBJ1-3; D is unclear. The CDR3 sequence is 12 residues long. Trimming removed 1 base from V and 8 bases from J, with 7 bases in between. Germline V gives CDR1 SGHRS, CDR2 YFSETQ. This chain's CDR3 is CASSLTGDTIYF. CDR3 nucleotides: TGCGCCAGCAGCTTGACGGGAGACACCATATATTTT.

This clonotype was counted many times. CDR3 sequence (DNA): TGCAGCGTCCAAACGGAGACAGGGGTATGGTTAGAGACCCAGTACTTC. Translating gives CSVQTETGVWLETQYF. The chain links TRBV29-1 to TRBJ2-5; 8 positions match TRBD1. From germline, CDR1 is SQVTM and CDR2 ANQGSEA. The CDR3 spans 16 residues. V shed 6 bases and J 4 bases; nucleotides not matched to a gene: 16.

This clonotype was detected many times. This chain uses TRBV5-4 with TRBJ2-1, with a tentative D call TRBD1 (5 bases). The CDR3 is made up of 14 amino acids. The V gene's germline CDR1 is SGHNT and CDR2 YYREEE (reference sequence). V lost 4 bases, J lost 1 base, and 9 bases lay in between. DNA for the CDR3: TGTGCCAGCAGCCCTGGGGCTTCCTACAATGAGCAGTTCTTC. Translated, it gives CASSPGASYNEQFF.

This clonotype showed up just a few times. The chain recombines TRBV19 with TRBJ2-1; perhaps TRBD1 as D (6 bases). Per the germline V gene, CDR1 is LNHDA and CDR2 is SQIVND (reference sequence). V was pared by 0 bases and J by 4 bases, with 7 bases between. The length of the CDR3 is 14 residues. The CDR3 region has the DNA TGTGCCAGTAGTATAGAGACAGGTTACAATGAGCAGTTCTTC. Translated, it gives CASSIETGYNEQFF.

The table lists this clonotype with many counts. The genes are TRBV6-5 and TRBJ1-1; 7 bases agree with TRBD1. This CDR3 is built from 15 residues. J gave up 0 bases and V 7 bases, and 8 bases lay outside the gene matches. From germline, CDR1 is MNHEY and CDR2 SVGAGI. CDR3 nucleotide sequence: TGTGCCAGCACCAACGCGGGACAGATGAACACTGAAGCTTTCTTT. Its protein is CASTNAGQMNTEAFF.

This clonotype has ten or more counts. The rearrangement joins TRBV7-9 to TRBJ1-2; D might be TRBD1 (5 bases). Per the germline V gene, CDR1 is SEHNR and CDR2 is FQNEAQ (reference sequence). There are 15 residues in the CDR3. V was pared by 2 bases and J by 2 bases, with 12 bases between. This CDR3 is CASSLFGGTNYGYTF. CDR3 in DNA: TGTGCCAGCAGCTTATTCGGCGGGACGAACTATGGCTACACCTTC.

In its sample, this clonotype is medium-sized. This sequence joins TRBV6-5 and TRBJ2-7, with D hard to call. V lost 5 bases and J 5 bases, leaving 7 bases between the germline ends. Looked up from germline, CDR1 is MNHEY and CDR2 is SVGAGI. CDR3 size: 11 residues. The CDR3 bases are TGTGCCAGCAGTGCAACGAACGAGCAGTACTTC. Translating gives CASSATNEQYF.

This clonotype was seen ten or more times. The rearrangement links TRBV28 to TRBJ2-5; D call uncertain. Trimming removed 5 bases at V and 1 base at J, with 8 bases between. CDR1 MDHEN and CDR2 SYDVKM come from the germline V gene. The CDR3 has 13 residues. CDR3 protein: CASSASIQETQYF. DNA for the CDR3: TGTGCCAGCAGTGCTAGTATCCAAGAGACCCAGTACTTC.

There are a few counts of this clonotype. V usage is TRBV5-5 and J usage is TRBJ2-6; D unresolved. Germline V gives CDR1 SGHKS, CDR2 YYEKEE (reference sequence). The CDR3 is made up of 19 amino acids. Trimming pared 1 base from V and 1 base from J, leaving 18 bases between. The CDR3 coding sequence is TGTGCCAGCAGCTTGTTATGGGCCCCGGCCCCTTCTGGGGCCAACGTCCTGACTTTC. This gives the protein CASSLLWAPAPSGANVLTF.

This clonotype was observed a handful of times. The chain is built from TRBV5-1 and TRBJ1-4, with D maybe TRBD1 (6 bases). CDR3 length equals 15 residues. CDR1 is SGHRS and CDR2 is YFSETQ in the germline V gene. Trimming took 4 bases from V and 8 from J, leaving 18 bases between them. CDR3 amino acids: CASSGRDTGEEKLFF. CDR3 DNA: TGCGCCAGCAGCGGACGGGACACCGGGGAGGAAAAACTGTTTTTT. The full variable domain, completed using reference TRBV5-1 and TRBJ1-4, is KAGVTQTPRYLIKTRGQQVTLSCSPISGHRSVSWYQQTPGQGLQFLFEYFSETQRNKGNFPGRFSGRQFSNSRSEMNVSTLELGDSALYLCASSGRDTGEEKLFFGSGTQLSVL.

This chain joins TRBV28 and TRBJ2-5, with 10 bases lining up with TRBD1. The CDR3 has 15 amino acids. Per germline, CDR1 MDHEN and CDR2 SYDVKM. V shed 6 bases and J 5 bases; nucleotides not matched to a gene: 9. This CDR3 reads CASSGPGQGLETQYF. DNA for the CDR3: TGTGCCAGCAGCGGCCCGGGACAGGGGTTGGAGACCCAGTACTTC. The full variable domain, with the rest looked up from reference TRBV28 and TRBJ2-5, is DVKVTQSSRYLVKRTGEKVFLECVQDMDHENMFWYRQDPGLGLRLIYFSYDVKMKEKGDIPEGYSVSREKKERFSLILESASTNQTSMYLCASSGPGQGLETQYFGPGTRLLVL.